This TCR beta chain was identified in a study of blood T cell repertoires in COVID-19. Libraries were prepared by immunoSEQ multiplex PCR; TCRdb keeps only in-frame clonotypes and omits some of them. The sample holds some 250,000 clones; roughly 89% are singletons and the top ten take approximately 9%. Trimming took 3 bases from V and 1 from J; bases not matched to a gene: 3. Germline V lookup: CDR1 SQVTM, CDR2 ANQGSEA. This CDR3 has 15 amino acids. Input material: PBMCs or T cells enriched from blood (not recorded which). The TCR was taken from a man aged 35-49 years who had recovered from COVID-19. The chain couples TRBV29-1 to TRBJ2-2, with 9 bases identical to TRBD2. CDR3 protein: CSVDGGRVNTGELFF. The CDR3, as DNA: TGCAGCGTTGACGGCGGGAGGGTGAACACCGGGGAGCTGTTTTTT.